The text below deals with one T cell receptor (beta chain). The sample comes from a study of T cell responses to AZD1222 COVID-19 vaccine. Produced via immunoSEQ multiplex PCR; TCRdb's table is partial and in-frame only. The table includes about 120,000 clones, around nine tenths detected once. CDR1 and CDR2 (germline): SGHDT, YYEEEE. The CDR3 consists of 14 residues. V gave up 2 bases and J gave up 7 bases, with 14 bases separating them. Sample: peripheral blood, taken on day 0 of AZD1222 vaccination. The receptor was isolated from an adult in good health. The V gene is TRBV5-6, the J gene TRBJ2-3; possible D gene TRBD1, 5 bases. Here the CDR3 reads CASSFRWTRNTQYF. DNA for the CDR3: TGTGCCAGCAGCTTTAGGTGGACACGAAATACGCAGTATTTT.